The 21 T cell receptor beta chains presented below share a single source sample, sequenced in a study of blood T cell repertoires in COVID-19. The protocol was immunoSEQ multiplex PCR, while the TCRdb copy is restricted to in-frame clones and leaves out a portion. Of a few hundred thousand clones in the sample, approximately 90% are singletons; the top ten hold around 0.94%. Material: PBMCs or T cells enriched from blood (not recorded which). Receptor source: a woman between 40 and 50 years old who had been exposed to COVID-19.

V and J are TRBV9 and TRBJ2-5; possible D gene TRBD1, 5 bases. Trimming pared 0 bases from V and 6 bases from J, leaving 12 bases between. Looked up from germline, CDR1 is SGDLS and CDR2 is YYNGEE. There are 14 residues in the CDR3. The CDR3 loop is CASSVGGTDQTQYF. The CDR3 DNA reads TGTGCCAGCAGCGTAGGGGGCACGGACCAGACCCAGTACTTC.

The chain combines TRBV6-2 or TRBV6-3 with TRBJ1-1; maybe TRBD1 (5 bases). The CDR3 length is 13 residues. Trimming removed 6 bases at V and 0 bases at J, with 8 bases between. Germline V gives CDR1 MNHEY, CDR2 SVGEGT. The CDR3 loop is CASSPDMNTEAFF. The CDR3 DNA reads TGTGCCAGCAGCCCGGACATGAACACTGAAGCTTTCTTT.

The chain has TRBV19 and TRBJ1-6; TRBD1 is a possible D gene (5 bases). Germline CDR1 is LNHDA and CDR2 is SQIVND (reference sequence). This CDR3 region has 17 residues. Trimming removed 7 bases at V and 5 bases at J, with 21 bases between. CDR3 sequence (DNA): TGTGCCAGTAACAACCCCCCGGGGGTTCTCCATAATTCACCCCTCCACTTT. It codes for CASNNPPGVLHNSPLHF. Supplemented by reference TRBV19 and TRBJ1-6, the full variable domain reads DGGITQSPKYLFRKEGQNVTLSCEQNLNHDAMYWYRQDPGQGLRLIYYSQIVNDFQKGDIAEGYSVSREKKESFPLTVTSAQKNPTAFYLCASNNPPGVLHNSPLHFGNGTRLTVT.

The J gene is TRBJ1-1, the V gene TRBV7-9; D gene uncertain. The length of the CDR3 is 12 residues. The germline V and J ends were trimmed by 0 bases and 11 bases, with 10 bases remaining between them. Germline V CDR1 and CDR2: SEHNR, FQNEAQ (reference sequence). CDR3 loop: CASSLAAVTAFF. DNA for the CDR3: TGTGCCAGCAGCTTAGCGGCAGTAACGGCTTTCTTT.

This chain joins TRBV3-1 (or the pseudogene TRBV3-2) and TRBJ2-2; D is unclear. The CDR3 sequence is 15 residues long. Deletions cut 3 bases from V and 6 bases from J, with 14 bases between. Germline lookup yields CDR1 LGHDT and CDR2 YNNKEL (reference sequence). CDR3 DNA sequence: TGTGCCAGCAGCCACGATGATTTCCGGTCCGGGGAGCTGTTTTTT. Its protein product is CASSHDDFRSGELFF.

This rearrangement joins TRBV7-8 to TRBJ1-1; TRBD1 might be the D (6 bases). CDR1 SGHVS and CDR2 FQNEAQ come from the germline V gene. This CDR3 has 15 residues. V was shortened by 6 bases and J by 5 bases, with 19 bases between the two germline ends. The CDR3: CASSIDGGYVTEAFF. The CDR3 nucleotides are TGTGCCAGCAGTATCGATGGGGGCTATGTAACTGAAGCTTTCTTT.

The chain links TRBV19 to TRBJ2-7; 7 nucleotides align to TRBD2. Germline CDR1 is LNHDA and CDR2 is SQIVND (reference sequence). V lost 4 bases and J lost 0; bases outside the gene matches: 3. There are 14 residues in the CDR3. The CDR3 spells CASSKAGYSYEQYF. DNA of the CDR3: TGTGCCAGTAGTAAAGCGGGGTACTCCTACGAGCAGTACTTC.

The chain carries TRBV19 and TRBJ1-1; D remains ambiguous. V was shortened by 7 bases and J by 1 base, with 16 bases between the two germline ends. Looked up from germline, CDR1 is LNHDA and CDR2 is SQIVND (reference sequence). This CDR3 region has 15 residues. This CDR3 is CASTVRAGPNTEAFF. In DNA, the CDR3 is TGTGCCAGTACGGTTCGGGCGGGCCCGAACACTGAAGCTTTCTTT.

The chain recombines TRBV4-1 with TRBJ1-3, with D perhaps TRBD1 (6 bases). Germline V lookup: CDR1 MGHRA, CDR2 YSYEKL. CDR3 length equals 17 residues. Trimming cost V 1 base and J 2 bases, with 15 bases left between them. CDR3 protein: CASSQGEPDRTGNTIYF. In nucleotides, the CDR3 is TGCGCCAGCAGCCAAGGCGAGCCGGACAGAACTGGAAACACCATATATTTT.

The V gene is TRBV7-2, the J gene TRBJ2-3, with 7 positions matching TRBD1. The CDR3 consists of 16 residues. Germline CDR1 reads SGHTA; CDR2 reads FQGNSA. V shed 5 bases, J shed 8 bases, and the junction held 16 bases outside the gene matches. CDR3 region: CASSPGTARAQGTQYF. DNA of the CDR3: TGTGCCAGCAGCCCAGGGACAGCCCGCGCGCAGGGTACGCAGTATTTT.

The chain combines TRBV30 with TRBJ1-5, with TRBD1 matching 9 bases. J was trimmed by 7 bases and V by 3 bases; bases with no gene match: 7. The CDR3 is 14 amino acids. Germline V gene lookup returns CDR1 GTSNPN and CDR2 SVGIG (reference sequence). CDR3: CAWSGDRVRQPQHF. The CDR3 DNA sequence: TGTGCCTGGAGCGGGGACAGGGTGAGACAGCCCCAGCATTTT.

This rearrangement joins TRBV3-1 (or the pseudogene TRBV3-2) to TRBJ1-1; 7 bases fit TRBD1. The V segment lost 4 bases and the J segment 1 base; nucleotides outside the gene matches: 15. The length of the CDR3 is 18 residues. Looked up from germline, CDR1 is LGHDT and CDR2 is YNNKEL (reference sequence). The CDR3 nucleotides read TGTGCCAGCAGCCGAAATTTACGCCCGGACAGGAGGAACACTGAAGCTTTCTTT. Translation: CASSRNLRPDRRNTEAFF.

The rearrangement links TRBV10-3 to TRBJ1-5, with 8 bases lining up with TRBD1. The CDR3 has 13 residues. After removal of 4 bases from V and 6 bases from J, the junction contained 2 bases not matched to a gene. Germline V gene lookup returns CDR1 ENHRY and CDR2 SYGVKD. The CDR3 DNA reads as TGTGCCATCAGTGCCCAGGGGGCTCAGCCCCAGCATTTT. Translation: CAISAQGAQPQHF.

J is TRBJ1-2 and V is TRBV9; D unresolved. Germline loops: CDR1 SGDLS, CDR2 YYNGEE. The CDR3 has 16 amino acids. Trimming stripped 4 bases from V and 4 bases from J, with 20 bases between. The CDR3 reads CASSPDGFGGPYGYTF. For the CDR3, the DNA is TGTGCCAGCAGCCCAGACGGGTTTGGAGGGCCCTATGGCTACACCTTC. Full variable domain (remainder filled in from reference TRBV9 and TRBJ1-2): DSGVTQTPKHLITATGQRVTLRCSPRSGDLSVYWYQQSLDQGLQFLIQYYNGEERAKGNILERFSAQQFPDLHSELNLSSLELGDSALYFCASSPDGFGGPYGYTFGSGTRLTVV.

Here the CDR3 reads CASSIGEGEQYF. CDR3 sequence (DNA): TGTGCCAGTAGTATCGGCGAGGGCGAGCAGTACTTC. This sequence joins TRBV19 and TRBJ2-7; the D gene is possibly TRBD2 (5 bases). Germline V CDR1 and CDR2: LNHDA, SQIVND (reference sequence). The V end lost 3 bases, the J end lost 6 bases, and 9 bases lay between the germline ends. The CDR3 loop spans 12 amino acids. Full variable domain (missing parts from reference TRBV19 and TRBJ2-7): DGGITQSPKYLFRKEGQNVTLSCEQNLNHDAMYWYRQDPGQGLRLIYYSQIVNDFQKGDIAEGYSVSREKKESFPLTVTSAQKNPTAFYLCASSIGEGEQYFGPGTRLTVT.

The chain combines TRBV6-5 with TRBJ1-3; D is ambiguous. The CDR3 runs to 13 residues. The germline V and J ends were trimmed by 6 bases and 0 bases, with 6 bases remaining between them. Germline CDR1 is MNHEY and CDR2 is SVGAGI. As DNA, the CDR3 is TGTGCCAGCAGGCCGAGCTCTGGAAACACCATATATTTT. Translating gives CASRPSSGNTIYF.

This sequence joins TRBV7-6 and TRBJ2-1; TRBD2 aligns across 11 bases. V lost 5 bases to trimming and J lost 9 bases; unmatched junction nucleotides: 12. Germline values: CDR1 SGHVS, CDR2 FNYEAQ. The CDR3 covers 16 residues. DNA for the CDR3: TGTGCCAGCAGCAGTAGCGGGGGGGACCCCTACGGTGAGCAGTTCTTC. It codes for CASSSSGGDPYGEQFF.

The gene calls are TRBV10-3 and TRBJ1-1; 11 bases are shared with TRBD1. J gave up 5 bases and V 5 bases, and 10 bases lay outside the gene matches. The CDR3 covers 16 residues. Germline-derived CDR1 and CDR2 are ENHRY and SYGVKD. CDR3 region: CAISLDRGQSGTEAFF. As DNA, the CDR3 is TGTGCCATCAGTCTGGACAGGGGGCAGAGTGGAACTGAAGCTTTCTTT.

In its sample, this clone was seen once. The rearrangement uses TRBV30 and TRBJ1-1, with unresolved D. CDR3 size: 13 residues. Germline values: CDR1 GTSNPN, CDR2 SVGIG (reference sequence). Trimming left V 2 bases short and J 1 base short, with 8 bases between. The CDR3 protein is CAWSSLGNTEAFF. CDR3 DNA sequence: TGTGCCTGGAGTTCCCTAGGGAACACTGAAGCTTTCTTT.

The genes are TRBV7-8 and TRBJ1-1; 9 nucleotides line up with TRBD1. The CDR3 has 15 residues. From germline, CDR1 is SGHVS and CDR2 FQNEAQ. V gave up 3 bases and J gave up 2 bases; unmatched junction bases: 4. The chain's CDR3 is CASSLGGQGNTEAFF. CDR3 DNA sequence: TGTGCCAGCAGCTTGGGGGGACAGGGAAACACTGAAGCTTTCTTT.

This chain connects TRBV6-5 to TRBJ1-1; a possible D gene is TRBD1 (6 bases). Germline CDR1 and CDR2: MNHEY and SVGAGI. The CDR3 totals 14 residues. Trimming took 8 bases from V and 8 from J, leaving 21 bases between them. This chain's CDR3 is CASRQVTRTDEAFF. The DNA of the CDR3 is TGTGCCAGCCGCCAAGTGACGCGGACAGACGAAGCTTTCTTT.